The 30 T cell receptor beta chains given below trace back to one sample, sequenced in a study of blood T cell repertoires in COVID-19. Sequenced by immunoSEQ multiplex PCR; TCRdb stores in-frame clones only, minus some. There are under 140,000 clones in the sample; about 72% occur only once, and under 10% lies in the top ten. Input material: peripheral blood. The receptors shown here come from a woman aged 55-69 years with acute or convalescent COVID-19.

This clone was picked up one time. The V call is TRBV5-1, the J call TRBJ2-2; D is perhaps TRBD1 (5 bases). Germline lookup yields CDR1 SGHRS and CDR2 YFSETQ. There are 15 residues in the CDR3. V lost 0 bases and J 5 bases, leaving 11 bases between the germline ends. The CDR3 DNA is TGCGCCAGCAGCTTGGTTTCAGGGAAAACCGGGGAGCTGTTTTTT. The encoded protein is CASSLVSGKTGELFF.

The DNA for the CDR3 is TGTGCCAGCAGATCAGGACAGAAGAACACTGAAGCTTTCTTT. Residues: CASRSGQKNTEAFF. V and J are TRBV6-5 and TRBJ1-1; D is perhaps TRBD1 (6 bases). Germline CDR1 MNHEY, CDR2 SVGAGI. V gave up 6 bases and J gave up 1 base, with 12 bases separating them. The CDR3 extends over 14 amino acids.

This sequence joins TRBV9 and TRBJ2-1; maybe TRBD2 (6 bases). Germline CDR1 is SGDLS and CDR2 is YYNGEE. CDR3 length equals 14 residues. Trimming took off 4 bases at V and 8 bases at J, with 16 bases between the two ends. The CDR3 DNA follows: TGTGCCAGCAGCCCAGGCGGGGTAACGGATGAGCAGTTCTTC. It specifies CASSPGGVTDEQFF.

The chain employs TRBV7-2 and TRBJ1-1; no clear D. Per germline, CDR1 SGHTA and CDR2 FQGNSA. This CDR3 spans 11 amino acids. V was cut by 2 bases and J by 9 bases, with 7 bases left in between. The CDR3 nucleotides read TGTGCCAGCAGCTTAACAGAGCAAGCTTTCTTT. Residues: CASSLTEQAFF.

This chain uses TRBV21-1 with TRBJ1-4; the table's D gene call, TRBD1, was not cross checked with the DNA. TRBV21-1 is a pseudogene segment. The CDR3 totals 16 residues. The CDR3 sequence: CASSKRRGGVNEKLFF. In DNA, the CDR3 is TGTGCCAGCAGCAAGCGCCGAGGGGGAGTTAATGAAAAACTGTTTTTT.

This clone was recorded only once. V usage is TRBV5-6 and J usage is TRBJ1-2, with D possibly being TRBD1 (5 bases). Germline CDR1 is SGHDT and CDR2 is YYEEEE. This CDR3 is 16 amino acids long. V was pared by 4 bases and J by 3 bases, with 19 bases between. This chain's CDR3 is CASSRRLAGGDYGYTF. The CDR3 DNA reads as TGTGCCAGCAGCCGTCGATTGGCGGGGGGGGACTATGGCTACACCTTC.

Points on this clone: Other DNA sequences in this sample translate to the same CDR3. This rearrangement joins TRBV3-1 (or the pseudogene TRBV3-2) to TRBJ2-7; D perhaps matches TRBD1 (6 bases). This CDR3 comprises 16 residues. V was shortened by 1 base and J by 2 bases, with 15 bases between the two germline ends. The germline V gene has CDR1 LGHDT and CDR2 YNNKEL (reference sequence). This CDR3 reads CASSQVGTGRAYEQYF. The CDR3 DNA is TGTGCCAGCAGCCAAGTAGGAACAGGGAGAGCCTACGAGCAGTACTTC.

The J gene is TRBJ1-1, the V gene TRBV10-3; 7 nucleotides agree with TRBD1. Germline-derived CDR1 and CDR2 are ENHRY and SYGVKD. The V gene end was trimmed by 2 bases and the J gene end by 1 base; junction bases not matched to a gene: 4. This CDR3 region has 15 residues. The CDR3 region has the DNA TGTGCCATCAGTGAGCCTCGGGACAGGAACACTGAAGCTTTCTTT. It specifies CAISEPRDRNTEAFF.

The chain links TRBV19 to TRBJ2-1, with TRBD2 matching over 10 bases. Germline trimming cut 0 bases from V and 2 bases from J; bases unmatched to any gene: 7. CDR3 size: 18 residues. Looked up from germline, CDR1 is LNHDA and CDR2 is SQIVND (reference sequence). CDR3 amino acids: CASSIEAGGFGTYNEQFF. CDR3 in DNA: TGTGCCAGTAGTATAGAAGCGGGGGGGTTTGGAACCTACAATGAGCAGTTCTTC.

CDR3 coding DNA: TGTGCCAGTAGTATGGCCAACTATGGCTACACCTTC. This translates into CASSMANYGYTF. This chain uses TRBV19 with TRBJ1-2; D call uncertain. Germline V gene data show CDR1 as LNHDA and CDR2 as SQIVND (reference sequence). The V end was cut by 3 bases, the J end by 2 bases, with 4 bases between. The CDR3 totals 12 residues.

As concerns this clone: Distinct nucleotide sequences in the sample also encode this CDR3. The chain employs TRBV5-6 and TRBJ1-5, with D possibly matching TRBD1 (5 bases). This CDR3 is built from 15 residues. The V end was cut by 2 bases, the J end by 0 bases, with 9 bases between. The germline V gene has CDR1 SGHDT and CDR2 YYEEEE. As DNA, the CDR3 is TGTGCCAGCAGCTTAGGCAGGGATAGCAATCAGCCCCAGCATTTT. Translating it yields CASSLGRDSNQPQHF.

This clone was found once. CDR3 nucleotides: TGCGCCAGCAGCTTGGGCGACAGGAGTAGGTCACCCCTCCACTTT. It is translated as CASSLGDRSRSPLHF. The chain employs TRBV5-1 and TRBJ1-6; perhaps TRBD1 as D (6 bases). The CDR3 covers 15 residues. Deletions cut 0 bases from V and 10 bases from J, with 14 bases between. The germline gives CDR1 SGHRS, CDR2 YFSETQ.

The chain is built from TRBV19 and TRBJ1-5; 10 bases fit TRBD1. This CDR3 has 16 residues. The V and J ends lost 1 base and 6 bases, in that order; junction bases with no gene match: 6. Germline V gene data show CDR1 as LNHDA and CDR2 as SQIVND (reference sequence). The CDR3 protein is CASSIATGGASQPQHF. Written as DNA, the CDR3 is TGTGCCAGTAGTATAGCGACAGGGGGCGCATCTCAGCCCCAGCATTTT.

The genes are TRBV29-1 and TRBJ1-2; tentative D call: TRBD1 (6 bases). The V end was cut by 0 bases, the J end by 4 bases, with 12 bases between. From germline, CDR1 is SQVTM and CDR2 ANQGSEA. The CDR3 runs 14 residues. In DNA, the CDR3 is TGCAGCGTTGAAGACCTCCGACAGGCCTATGGCTACACCTTC. Protein product: CSVEDLRQAYGYTF. Combining the CDR3 with reference TRBV29-1 and TRBJ1-2 gives the whole variable domain SAVISQKPSRDICQRGTSLTIQCQVDSQVTMMFWYRQQPGQSLTLIATANQGSEATYESGFVIDKFPISRPNLTFSTLTVSNMSPEDSSIYLCSVEDLRQAYGYTFGSGTRLTVV.

This clone has a handful of counts. V usage is TRBV5-4 and J usage is TRBJ1-6, with 8 bases lining up with TRBD1. The CDR3 has 15 residues. J lost 7 bases, V lost 3 bases, and 6 bases had no gene match. Germline-derived CDR1 and CDR2 are SGHNT and YYREEE (reference sequence). The CDR3 DNA is TGTGCCAGCAGCTGGACGGGACAGGCAAATTCACCCCTCCACTTT. Its protein product is CASSWTGQANSPLHF. Combining the CDR3 with reference TRBV5-4 and TRBJ1-6 gives the whole variable domain ETGVTQSPTHLIKTRGQQVTLRCSSQSGHNTVSWYQQALGQGPQFIFQYYREEENGRGNFPPRFSGLQFPNYSSELNVNALELDDSALYLCASSWTGQANSPLHFGNGTRLTVT.

This rearrangement joins TRBV7-3 to TRBJ1-1; 7 positions match TRBD1. Unmatched junction bases numbered 9, after V lost 0 bases and J lost 11 bases. This CDR3 region has 14 residues. CDR1 SGHTA and CDR2 FQGTGA come from the germline V gene. The CDR3 loop is CASSLTGQNGMAFF. The CDR3 nucleotides are TGTGCCAGCAGCTTAACGGGACAGAATGGAATGGCTTTCTTT.

In regard to this clone: One junction end does not reproduce the germline sequence, and a read error may be involved. The V call is TRBV12-3 or TRBV12-4, the J call TRBJ2-1; D might be TRBD2 (7 bases). The length of the CDR3 is 13 residues. The CDR3 sequence is CASRGGLGHSRIF. In nucleotides, the CDR3 is TGTGCCAGCAGGGGAGGGTTGGGACATAGTAGGATCTTC.

The chain recombines TRBV5-5 with TRBJ2-7; TRBD1 is a possible D gene (5 bases). Germline V gene data show CDR1 as SGHKS and CDR2 as YYEKEE (reference sequence). The CDR3 runs 14 residues. The V end was cut by 4 bases, the J end by 4 bases, with 15 bases between. Here the CDR3 DNA reads TGTGCCAGCAGCAATCCAGGGAACCTTTACGAGCAGTACTTC. This codes for CASSNPGNLYEQYF. Full variable domain (rest looked up from reference TRBV5-5 and TRBJ2-7): DAGVTQSPTHLIKTRGQQVTLRCSPISGHKSVSWYQQVLGQGPQFIFQYYEKEERGRGNFPDRFSARQFPNYSSELNVNALLLGDSALYLCASSNPGNLYEQYFGPGTRLTVT.

The chain couples TRBV6-5 to TRBJ1-5; D is possibly TRBD1 (6 bases). CDR1 and CDR2 (germline): MNHEY, SVGAGI. V shed 7 bases and J shed 6 bases, with 10 bases lying between them. There are 12 residues in the CDR3. As DNA, the CDR3 is TGTGCCAGCACTGTAGGGGGTCAGCCCCAGCATTTT. It specifies CASTVGGQPQHF.

The chain recombines TRBV11-2 with TRBJ2-7; possible D gene TRBD1, 6 bases. The V end was cut by 2 bases, the J end by 5 bases, with 13 bases between. The CDR3 consists of 14 residues. The germline CDR1 and CDR2 sequences are SGHAT and FQNNGV. The CDR3 is CASSLSQGPHEQYF. In DNA form, the CDR3 reads TGTGCCAGCAGCTTAAGTCAGGGGCCCCACGAGCAGTACTTC.

This clone has more than one count but fewer than ten. This sequence joins TRBV5-1 and TRBJ2-7; 8 positions match TRBD2. V was pared by 4 bases and J by 1 base, with 4 bases of the junction left unmatched. This CDR3 contains 14 residues. Germline CDR1 reads SGHRS; CDR2 reads YFSETQ. In DNA, the CDR3 is TGCGCCAGCAGCGCGGGGGGCAGTTCCTACGAGCAGTACTTC. Its protein is CASSAGGSSYEQYF.

This chain connects TRBV11-2 to TRBJ1-3; 8 bases agree with TRBD1. J gave up 2 bases and V 3 bases, and 0 bases lay outside the gene matches. CDR1 is SGHAT and CDR2 is FQNNGV in the germline V gene. CDR3 size: 14 residues. Here the CDR3 DNA reads TGTGCCAGCAGCTTGGACAGGGCTGGAAACACCATATATTTT. Its translation: CASSLDRAGNTIYF.

This clone turned up a few times. CDR3 DNA sequence: TGTGCCAGCTTTTCCGGGACAGTGAATAACCAGCCCCAGCATTTT. Translated, it gives CASFSGTVNNQPQHF. The chain is built from TRBV6-5 and TRBJ1-5, with 7 bases fitting TRBD1. With 8 bases clipped from V and 7 bases from J, the junction kept 14 bases outside the gene matches. The V gene's germline CDR1 is MNHEY and CDR2 SVGAGI. The CDR3 is made up of 15 amino acids.

This chain joins TRBV21-1 and TRBJ1-2; the DNA was not used to check the table's D call, TRBD1. TRBV21-1 constitutes a pseudogene. The length of the CDR3 is 16 residues. In DNA form, the CDR3 reads TGTGCCAGCAGCAAAGCGCAAACAGGGGAGAGACGGTGCTACACCTTC. It translates to CASSKAQTGERRCYTF.

This clone was found a few times. The J gene is TRBJ1-6, the V gene TRBV6-1; D remains ambiguous. This CDR3 region has 14 residues. Germline CDR1 and CDR2: MNHNS and SASEGT. Between the trimmed V and J ends, which lost 3 bases and 0 bases, there was a span of 3 bases. The CDR3 DNA is TGTGCCAGCAGTGATAGCTCCTATAATTCACCCCTCCACTTT. As protein: CASSDSSYNSPLHF.

The chain has TRBV7-6 and TRBJ2-7; 8 positions agree with TRBD1. Trimming at V came to 5 bases and at J to 2 bases, leaving 11 bases not matched to a gene. CDR1 is SGHVS, CDR2 FNYEAQ, per germline. The CDR3 contains 16 residues. DNA for the CDR3: TGTGCCAGCAGCCGAATAGGACAGGGCAACACCTACGAGCAGTACTTC. It codes for CASSRIGQGNTYEQYF.

This chain joins TRBV2 and TRBJ1-2; the D gene is possibly TRBD1 (5 bases). The CDR3 totals 13 residues. The V gene's germline CDR1 is SNHLY and CDR2 FYNNEI. Trimming took off 7 bases at V and 3 bases at J, with 12 bases between the two ends. CDR3 sequence (DNA): TGTGCCAGCAACGGTTGGGGGGACTATGGCTACACCTTC. It specifies CASNGWGDYGYTF.

The V gene is TRBV19, the J gene TRBJ2-1; 10 positions match TRBD1. Germline lookup yields CDR1 LNHDA and CDR2 SQIVND (reference sequence). The V segment lost 6 bases and the J segment 7 bases; nucleotides outside the gene matches: 9. The CDR3 consists of 15 residues. In nucleotides, the CDR3 is TGTGCCAGTAGACAGGGACAGGGGTTAGGTAATGAGCAGTTCTTC. Translated, it gives CASRQGQGLGNEQFF.

This clone showed up just a few times. The gene calls are TRBV10-3 and TRBJ1-2; a possible D gene is TRBD1 (5 bases). From germline, CDR1 is ENHRY and CDR2 SYGVKD. V shed 2 bases and J shed 8 bases, with 12 bases lying between them. The CDR3 sequence is 13 residues long. CDR3 sequence (DNA): TGTGCCATCAGTGAGCAACAGGACGGGGGCTACACCTTC. Its translation: CAISEQQDGGYTF.

The V gene is TRBV7-8, the J gene TRBJ2-1, with 7 bases that match TRBD2. This CDR3 region has 16 residues. In germline, CDR1 is SGHVS, CDR2 FQNEAQ. V shed 1 base, J shed 7 bases, and the junction held 10 bases outside the gene matches. CDR3 coding DNA: TGTGCCAGCAGCTTAGTCTTCTCGGGGGGAACTAATGAGCAGTTCTTC. This translates into CASSLVFSGGTNEQFF.